A single sample gave rise to the 7 T cell receptor beta chains below, sequenced in a study of blood T cell repertoires in COVID-19. Assay: immunoSEQ multiplex PCR; the TCRdb copy retains only in-frame clones and omits some. The sample has about 300,000 clones, roughly 90% seen once. Sequenced input: peripheral blood. The receptor source for this set is a man in his late teens or twenties who had recovered from COVID-19.

This clone was seen a few times. The chain employs TRBV7-9 and TRBJ1-1; D possibly corresponds to TRBD1 (5 bases). CDR1 and CDR2 from the germline V gene are SEHNR and FQNEAQ (reference sequence). V dropped 2 bases and J dropped 7 bases, with 11 bases sitting between them. CDR3 length equals 13 residues. This chain's CDR3 is CASSLIRDSEAFF. The CDR3 DNA is TGTGCCAGCAGCTTAATCCGAGACAGTGAAGCTTTCTTT. The whole variable domain, filled in from reference TRBV7-9 and TRBJ1-1, reads DTGVSQNPRHKITKRGQNVTFRCDPISEHNRLYWYRQTLGQGPEFLTYFQNEAQLEKSRLLSDRFSAERPKGSFSTLEIQRTEQGDSAMYLCASSLIRDSEAFFGQGTRLTVV.

The chain combines TRBV19 with TRBJ2-3, with TRBD1 matching 7 bases. The V and J ends lost 5 bases and 1 base, in that order; junction bases with no gene match: 3. In germline, CDR1 is LNHDA, CDR2 SQIVND (reference sequence). This CDR3 is 14 amino acids long. The CDR3 nucleotides read TGTGCCAGTAGTCCCCAGGGGGGCACAGATACGCAGTATTTT. This translates into CASSPQGGTDTQYF. The full variable domain, its missing parts supplied by reference TRBV19 and TRBJ2-3, is DGGITQSPKYLFRKEGQNVTLSCEQNLNHDAMYWYRQDPGQGLRLIYYSQIVNDFQKGDIAEGYSVSREKKESFPLTVTSAQKNPTAFYLCASSPQGGTDTQYFGPGTRLTVL.

This sequence joins TRBV4-1 and TRBJ1-5, with D possibly matching TRBD1 (5 bases). Germline assignment: CDR1 MGHRA and CDR2 YSYEKL. Trimming stripped 1 base from V and 1 base from J, with 14 bases between. CDR3 size: 17 residues. The CDR3 loop is CASSQGLWEGSNQPQHF. In DNA form, the CDR3 reads TGCGCCAGCAGCCAAGGCCTCTGGGAGGGGAGCAATCAGCCCCAGCATTTT.

This chain connects TRBV11-1 to TRBJ2-7; the match to TRBD2 covers 8 bases. The CDR3 is 13 residues long. Trimming took 7 bases from V and 5 from J; bases not matched to a gene: 7. Germline V gives CDR1 SGHAT, CDR2 FQDESV (reference sequence). CDR3 DNA sequence: TGTGCCAGCACCCCCGGACTAGCCCACGAGCAGTACTTC. Translated: CASTPGLAHEQYF.

This rearrangement joins TRBV27 to TRBJ2-1; TRBD2 agrees at 7 bases. CDR3 length: 14 amino acids. V lost 3 bases and J lost 7; bases outside the gene matches: 6. The germline V gene encodes CDR1 MNHEY and CDR2 SMNVEV (reference sequence). The CDR3 loop reads CASSFFAGDNEQFF. The DNA for the CDR3 is TGTGCCAGCAGTTTTTTCGCGGGAGATAATGAGCAGTTCTTC.

The rearrangement joins TRBV12-3 or TRBV12-4 to TRBJ1-1; D is uncertain. Trimming stripped 6 bases from V and 8 bases from J, with 16 bases between. This CDR3 has 13 residues. The CDR3 loop is CASSQNGWAEAFF. DNA for the CDR3: TGTGCCAGCAGCCAGAACGGTTGGGCGGAAGCTTTCTTT.

V gene TRBV5-1 combines with J gene TRBJ1-4; TRBD1 is a possible D gene (5 bases). The CDR3 contains 15 residues. The V gene lost 2 bases and the J gene lost 2 bases, with 10 bases spanning the gap. Germline assignment: CDR1 SGHRS and CDR2 YFSETQ. This CDR3 reads CASSFQGATNEKLFF. CDR3 nucleotides: TGCGCCAGCAGCTTTCAGGGTGCGACTAATGAAAAACTGTTTTTT.